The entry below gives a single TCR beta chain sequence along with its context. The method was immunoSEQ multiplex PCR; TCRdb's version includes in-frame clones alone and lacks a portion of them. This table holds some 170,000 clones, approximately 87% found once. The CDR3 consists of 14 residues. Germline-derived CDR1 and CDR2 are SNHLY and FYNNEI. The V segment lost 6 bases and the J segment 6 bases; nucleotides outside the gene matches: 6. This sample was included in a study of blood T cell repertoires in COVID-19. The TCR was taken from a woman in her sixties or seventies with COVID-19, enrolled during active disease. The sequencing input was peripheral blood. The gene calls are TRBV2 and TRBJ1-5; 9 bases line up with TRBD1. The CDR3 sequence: CASRGQGAGQPQHF. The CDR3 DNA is TGTGCCAGCAGGGGACAGGGCGCGGGTCAGCCCCAGCATTTT.